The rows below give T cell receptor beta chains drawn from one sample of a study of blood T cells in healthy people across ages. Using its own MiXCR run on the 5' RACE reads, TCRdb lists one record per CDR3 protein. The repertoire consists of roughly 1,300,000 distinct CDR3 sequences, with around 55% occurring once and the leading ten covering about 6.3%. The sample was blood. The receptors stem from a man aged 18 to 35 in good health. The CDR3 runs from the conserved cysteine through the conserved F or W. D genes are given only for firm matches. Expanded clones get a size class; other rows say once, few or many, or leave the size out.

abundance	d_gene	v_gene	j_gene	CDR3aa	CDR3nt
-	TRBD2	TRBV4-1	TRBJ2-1	CASSQPGLAGIVEQFF	TGCGCCAGCAGCCAACCGGGACTAGCGGGGATTGTTGAGCAGTTCTTC
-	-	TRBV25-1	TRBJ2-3	CASSQYDLRGESVSTDTQYF	TGTGCCAGCAGTCAATACGACTTGAGGGGGGAGAGTGTTAGCACAGATACGCAGTATTTT
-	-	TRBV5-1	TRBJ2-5	CASSPLRGQETQYF	TGCGCCAGCAGCCCCTTGAGGGGTCAAGAGACCCAGTACTTC
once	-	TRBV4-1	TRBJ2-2	CAGSISGGAGELFF	TGCGCCGGCTCGATTTCCGGTGGAGCCGGGGAGCTGTTTTTT
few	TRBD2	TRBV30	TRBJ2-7	CAWSPGLGDYEQYF	TGTGCCTGGAGTCCGGGACTAGGGGACTACGAGCAGTACTTC
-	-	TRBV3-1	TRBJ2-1	CASSQVLLNEQFF	TGTGCCAGCAGCCAAGTGTTATTGAATGAGCAGTTCTTC
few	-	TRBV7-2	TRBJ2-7	CASSRGISYEQYF	TGTGCCAGCAGTCGGGGGATTTCCTACGAGCAGTACTTC
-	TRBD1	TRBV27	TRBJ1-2	CASSPKGQGLYGYTF	TGTGCCAGCAGCCCGAAAGGACAGGGGCTCTATGGCTACACCTTC
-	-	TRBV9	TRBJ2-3	CASSVGASEDTDTQYF	TGTGCCAGCAGCGTAGGGGCTAGCGAAGACACAGATACGCAGTATTTT
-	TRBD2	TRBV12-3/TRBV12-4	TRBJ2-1	CASSPGTSNNNEQFF	TGTGCCAGCAGCCCGGGGACTAGCAATAACAATGAGCAGTTCTTC
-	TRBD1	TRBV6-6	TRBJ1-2	CASSYLPRNQGDYGYSF	TGTGCCAGCAGTTACCTTCCCAGAAACCAGGGGGACTATGGCTACAGCTTC
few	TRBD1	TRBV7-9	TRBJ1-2	CASSFPPRDRDYGYTF	TGTGCCAGCAGCTTCCCTCCCCGTGACAGGGACTATGGCTACACCTTC
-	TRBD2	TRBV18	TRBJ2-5	CASSAGTSGSIQYF	TGTGCCAGCTCAGCCGGGACTAGCGGGAGTATCCAGTACTTC
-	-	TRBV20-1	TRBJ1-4	CSAKAARVGTNEKLFF	TGCAGTGCTAAGGCGGCCAGGGTAGGCACTAATGAAAAACTGTTTTTT
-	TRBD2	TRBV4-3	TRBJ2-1	CASSQHSLAGGIYNEQFF	TGCGCCAGCAGCCAACATTCACTAGCGGGGGGGATATACAATGAGCAGTTCTTC
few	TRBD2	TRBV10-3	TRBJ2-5	CATIAGGRQETQYF	TGTGCCACTATAGCGGGAGGACGCCAAGAGACCCAGTACTTC
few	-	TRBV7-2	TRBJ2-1	CASSLNGQKYNEQFF	TGTGCCAGCAGCTTAAACGGACAGAAATACAATGAGCAGTTCTTC
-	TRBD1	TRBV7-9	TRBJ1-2	CATDIKGQAYGYTF	TGTGCCACGGATATAAAGGGACAGGCGTATGGCTACACCTTC
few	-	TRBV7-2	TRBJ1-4	CASSAGTANEKLFF	TGTGCCAGCAGCGCCGGGACGGCAAATGAAAAACTGTTTTTT
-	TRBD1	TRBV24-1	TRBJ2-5	CATSDHGTGRGTQYF	TGTGCCACCAGTGACCATGGGACAGGACGAGGGACCCAGTACTTC
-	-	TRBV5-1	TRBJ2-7	CASSAGTGLNEQYF	TGCGCCAGCAGCGCCGGGACGGGGCTAAACGAGCAGTACTTC
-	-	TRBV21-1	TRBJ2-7	CASAEYEQYF	TGTGCCAGCGCGGAGTACGAGCAGTACTTC
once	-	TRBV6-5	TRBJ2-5	CASVPKETQYF	TGTGCCAGCGTCCCCAAAGAGACCCAGTACTTC
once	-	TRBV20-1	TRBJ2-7	CSAREYTEGLYEQYF	TGCAGTGCTAGAGAATACACCGAGGGTCTTTACGAGCAGTACTTC
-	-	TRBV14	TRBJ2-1	CASSQVASINEQFF	TGTGCCAGCAGCCAAGTCGCCTCGATCAATGAGCAGTTCTTC
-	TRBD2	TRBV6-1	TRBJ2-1	CVSSEAPVSGHEQFF	TGTGTCAGCAGTGAAGCGCCGGTTAGCGGGCATGAGCAGTTCTTC
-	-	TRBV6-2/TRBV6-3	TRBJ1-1	CASSPPRAGRAEAFF	TGTGCCAGCAGTCCTCCAAGAGCGGGGAGAGCCGAGGCTTTCTTT
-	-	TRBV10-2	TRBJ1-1	CASSAPGQLNTEAFF	TGCGCCAGCAGTGCTCCGGGACAACTTAACACTGAAGCTTTCTTT
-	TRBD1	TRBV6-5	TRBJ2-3	CVSSYLWGPRGDTQYF	TGTGTCAGCAGTTACCTCTGGGGACCCAGGGGGGATACGCAGTATTTT
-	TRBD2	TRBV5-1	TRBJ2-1	CASSWTSGEYNEQFF	TGCGCCAGCAGCTGGACTAGCGGGGAATACAATGAGCAGTTCTTC
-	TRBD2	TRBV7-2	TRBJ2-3	CASSTGTSIDTQYF	TGTGCCAGCAGCACCGGGACTAGCATTGATACGCAGTATTTT
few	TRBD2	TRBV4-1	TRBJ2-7	CASSPPGGEQYF	TGTGCCAGCTCACCTCCGGGGGGCGAGCAGTACTTC
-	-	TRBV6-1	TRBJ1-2	CASGSNFYGYTF	TGTGCCAGCGGGTCAAATTTCTATGGCTACACCTTC
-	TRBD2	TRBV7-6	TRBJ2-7	CASSLAGGRLSSYNEQYF	TGTGCCAGCAGCTTAGCGGGCGGGAGGTTGAGCTCCTACAATGAGCAGTACTTC
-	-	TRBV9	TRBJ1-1	CASSVGMWGRLTEAFF	TGTGCCAGCAGCGTAGGGATGTGGGGGAGGTTAACTGAAGCTTTCTTT
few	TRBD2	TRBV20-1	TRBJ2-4	CSARDRLAGGGLYIQYF	TGCAGTGCTAGAGATCGGCTAGCGGGGGGAGGGTTGTACATTCAGTACTTC
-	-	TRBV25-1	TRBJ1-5	CASSKSKGGAGQPQHF	TGTGCCAGCAGTAAATCAAAGGGGGGGGCTGGTCAGCCCCAGCATTTT
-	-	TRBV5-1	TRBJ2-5	CASSPVTAQETQYF	TGCGCCAGCAGCCCGGTGACAGCACAAGAGACCCAGTACTTC
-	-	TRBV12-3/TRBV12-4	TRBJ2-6	CASSASGAMTANVLTF	TGTGCCAGCAGTGCCTCCGGGGCCATGACGGCCAACGTCCTGACTTTC
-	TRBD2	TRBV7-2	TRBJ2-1	CASSPVLAGGVNEQFF	TGTGCCAGCAGCCCCGTTCTAGCGGGGGGTGTGAATGAGCAGTTCTTC
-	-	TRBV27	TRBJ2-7	CASSSLGLGNYEQYF	TGTGCCAGCAGTTCCTTAGGACTGGGTAACTACGAGCAGTACTTC
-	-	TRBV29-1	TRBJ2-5	CSVGGGGLGETQYF	TGCAGCGTTGGAGGGGGTGGCCTGGGGGAGACCCAGTACTTC
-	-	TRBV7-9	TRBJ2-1	CASSLLALSSYNEQFF	TGTGCCAGCAGCCTCCTTGCGCTGAGCTCCTACAATGAGCAGTTCTTC
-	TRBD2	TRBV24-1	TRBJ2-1	CATSGYGGSSYNEQFF	TGTGCCACCAGTGGTTACGGGGGGAGCTCCTACAATGAGCAGTTCTTC
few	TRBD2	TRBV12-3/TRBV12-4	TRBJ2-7	CASRRLAGATEQYF	TGTGCCAGCAGGCGACTAGCGGGAGCTACCGAGCAGTACTTC
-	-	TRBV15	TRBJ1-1	CAISRDSGVGEAFF	TGTGCCATCAGCAGAGATTCGGGGGTGGGTGAAGCTTTCTTT
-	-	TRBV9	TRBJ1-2	CASSGVGPFGRGGSGDYGYTF	TGTGCCAGCAGCGGAGTTGGCCCCTTCGGAAGGGGCGGGAGTGGGGACTATGGCTACACCTTC
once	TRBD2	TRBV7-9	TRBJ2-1	CASSLPTSDSSSYNEQFF	TGTGCCAGCAGCCTCCCGACTAGCGACTCGAGCTCCTACAATGAGCAGTTCTTC